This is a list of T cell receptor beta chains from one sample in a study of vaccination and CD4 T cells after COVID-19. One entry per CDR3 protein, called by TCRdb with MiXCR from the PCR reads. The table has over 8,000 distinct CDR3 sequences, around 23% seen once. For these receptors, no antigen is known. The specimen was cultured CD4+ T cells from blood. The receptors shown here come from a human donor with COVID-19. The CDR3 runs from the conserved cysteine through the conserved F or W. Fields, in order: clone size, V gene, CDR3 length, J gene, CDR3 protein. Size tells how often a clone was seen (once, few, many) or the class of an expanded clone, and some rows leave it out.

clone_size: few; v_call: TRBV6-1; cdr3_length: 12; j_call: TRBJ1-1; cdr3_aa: CASMGVNTEAFF
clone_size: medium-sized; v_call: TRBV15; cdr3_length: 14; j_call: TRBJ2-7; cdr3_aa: CATSRGQVSYEQYF
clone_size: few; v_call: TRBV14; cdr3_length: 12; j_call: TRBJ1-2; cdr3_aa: CASSRQGYGYTF
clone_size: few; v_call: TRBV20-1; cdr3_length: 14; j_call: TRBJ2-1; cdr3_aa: CSASLAGRNNEQFF
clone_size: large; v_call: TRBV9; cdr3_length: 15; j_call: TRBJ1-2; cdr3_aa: CASSVIPGADSGYTF
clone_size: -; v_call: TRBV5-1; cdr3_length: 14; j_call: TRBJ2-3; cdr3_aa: CASSLGLPRTTQYF
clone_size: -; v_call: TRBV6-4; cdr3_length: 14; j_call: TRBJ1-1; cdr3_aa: CASSEGAMNTEAFF
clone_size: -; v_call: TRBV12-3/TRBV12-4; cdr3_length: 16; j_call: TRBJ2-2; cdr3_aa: CASSPRDRVTTGELFF
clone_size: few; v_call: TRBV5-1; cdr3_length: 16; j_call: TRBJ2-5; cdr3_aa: CASTGGLAGGQETQYF
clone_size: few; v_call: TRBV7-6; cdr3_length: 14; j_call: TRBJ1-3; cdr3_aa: CASSVGQLGNTIYF
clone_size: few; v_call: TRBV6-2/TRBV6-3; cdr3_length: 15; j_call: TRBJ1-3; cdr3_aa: CASSVRTGQGNTIYF
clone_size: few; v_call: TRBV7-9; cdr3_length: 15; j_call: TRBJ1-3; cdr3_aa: CASSLLQGLGNTIYF
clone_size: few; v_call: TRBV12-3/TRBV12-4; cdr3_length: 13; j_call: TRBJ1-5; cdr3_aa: CASSSDQGQPQHF
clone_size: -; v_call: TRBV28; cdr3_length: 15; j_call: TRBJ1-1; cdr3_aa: CASSLRGTGGTEAFF
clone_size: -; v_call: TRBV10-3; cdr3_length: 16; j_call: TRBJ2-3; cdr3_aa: CAIRDLAGGGTDTQYF
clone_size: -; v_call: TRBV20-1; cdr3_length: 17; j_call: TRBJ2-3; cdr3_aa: CSQRGAGGRVSTDTQYF
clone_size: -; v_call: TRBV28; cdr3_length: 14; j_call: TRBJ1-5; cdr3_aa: CASSLLVGNQPQHF
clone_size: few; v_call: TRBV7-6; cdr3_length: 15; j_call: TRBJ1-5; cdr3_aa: CASSFRPGSNQPQHF
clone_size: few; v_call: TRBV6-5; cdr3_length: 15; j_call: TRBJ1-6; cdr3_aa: CASSSAGQSNSPLHF
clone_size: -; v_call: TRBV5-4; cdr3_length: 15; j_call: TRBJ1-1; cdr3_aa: CASSIDSGPNTEAFF
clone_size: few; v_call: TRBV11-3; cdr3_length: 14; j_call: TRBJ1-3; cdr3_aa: CASSSGRAGNTIYF
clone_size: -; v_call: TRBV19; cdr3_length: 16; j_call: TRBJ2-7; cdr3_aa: CASSITGTARTYEQYF
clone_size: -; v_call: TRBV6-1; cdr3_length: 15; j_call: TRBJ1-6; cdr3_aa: CASSEGTVINSPLHF
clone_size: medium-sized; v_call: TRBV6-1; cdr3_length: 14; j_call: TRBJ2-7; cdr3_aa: CASSSGRMTYEQYF
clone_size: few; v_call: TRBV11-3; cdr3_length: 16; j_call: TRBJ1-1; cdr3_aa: CASSPPDRQMNTEAFF
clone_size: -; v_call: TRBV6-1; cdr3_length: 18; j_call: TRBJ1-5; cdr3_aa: CASTTARQGSSSNQPQHF
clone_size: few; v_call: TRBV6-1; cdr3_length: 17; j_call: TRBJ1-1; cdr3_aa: CASSPEWTGTLNTEAFF
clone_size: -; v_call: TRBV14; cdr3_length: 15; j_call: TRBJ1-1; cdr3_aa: CASSQGGGTSFEAFF
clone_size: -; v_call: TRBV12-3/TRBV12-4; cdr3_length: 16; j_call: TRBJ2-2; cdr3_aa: CASSPRTSVNTGELFF
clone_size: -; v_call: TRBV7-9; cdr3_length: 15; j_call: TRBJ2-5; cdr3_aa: CASSLEGRGMETQYF
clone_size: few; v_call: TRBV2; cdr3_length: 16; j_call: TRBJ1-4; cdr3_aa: CASSDHDRGLGEKLFF
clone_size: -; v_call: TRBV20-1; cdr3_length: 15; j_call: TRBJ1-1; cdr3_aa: CRARLSMTGTTEAFF
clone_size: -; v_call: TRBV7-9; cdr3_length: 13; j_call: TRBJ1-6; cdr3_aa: CASSLGNRSPLHF
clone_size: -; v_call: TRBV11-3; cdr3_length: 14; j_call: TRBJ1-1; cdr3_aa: CASSLDGRGPEAFF
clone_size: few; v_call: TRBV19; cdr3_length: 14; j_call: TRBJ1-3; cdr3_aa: CASSSRATGNTIYF
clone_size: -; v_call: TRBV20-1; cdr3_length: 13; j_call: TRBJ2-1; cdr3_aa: CSAPLGGPNEQFF
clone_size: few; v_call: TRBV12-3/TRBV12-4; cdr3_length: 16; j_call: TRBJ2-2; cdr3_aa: CASSRRTGANTGELFF
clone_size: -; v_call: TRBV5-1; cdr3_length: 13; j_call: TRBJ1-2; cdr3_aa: CASSLGLEDGYTF
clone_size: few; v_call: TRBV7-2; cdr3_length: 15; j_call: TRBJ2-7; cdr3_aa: CASSLAQSGGYEQYF
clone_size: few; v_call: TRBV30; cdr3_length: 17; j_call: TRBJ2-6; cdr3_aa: CAWIRDRSRSGANVLTF
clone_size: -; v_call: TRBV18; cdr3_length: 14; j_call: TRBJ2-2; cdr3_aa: CASSPGGRTGELFF
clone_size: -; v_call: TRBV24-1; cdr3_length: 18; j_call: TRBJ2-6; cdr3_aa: CATSERGVRGSGANVLTF
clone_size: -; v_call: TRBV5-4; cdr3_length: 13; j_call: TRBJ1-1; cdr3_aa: CASSLPGPTEAFF
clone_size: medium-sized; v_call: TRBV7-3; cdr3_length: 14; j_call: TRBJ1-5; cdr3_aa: CASSPSGGNQPQHF
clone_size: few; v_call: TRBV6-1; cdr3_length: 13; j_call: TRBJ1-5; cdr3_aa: CASKTTGDQPQHF
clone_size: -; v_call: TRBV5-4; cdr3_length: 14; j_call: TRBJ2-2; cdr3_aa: CASSLRTQSGELFF
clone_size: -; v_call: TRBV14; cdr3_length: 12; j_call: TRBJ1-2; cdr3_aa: CASSQAGYGYTF
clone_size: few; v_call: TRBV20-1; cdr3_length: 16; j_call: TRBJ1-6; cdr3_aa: CSASKTVKGYNSPLHF
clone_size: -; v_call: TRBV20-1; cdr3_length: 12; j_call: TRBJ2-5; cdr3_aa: CSAFTTQETQYF
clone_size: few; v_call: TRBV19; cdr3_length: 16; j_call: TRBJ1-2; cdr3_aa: CASRSGVGRAIYGYTF
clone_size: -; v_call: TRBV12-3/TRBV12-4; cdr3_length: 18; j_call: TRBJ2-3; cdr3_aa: CASSPGLAVGLATDTQYF
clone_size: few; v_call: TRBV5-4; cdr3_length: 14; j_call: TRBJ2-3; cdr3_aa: CASSVRGGLDTQYF
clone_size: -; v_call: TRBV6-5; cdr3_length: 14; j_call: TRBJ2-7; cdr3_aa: CASSYADRVEEQYF
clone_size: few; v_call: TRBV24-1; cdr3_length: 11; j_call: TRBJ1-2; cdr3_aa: CATSDRYGYTF
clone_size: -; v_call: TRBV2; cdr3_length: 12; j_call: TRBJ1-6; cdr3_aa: CASTNPGSPLHF